This T cell receptor beta chain was identified in a study of post-analysis software for immune sequencing data. Presence of unique molecular identifiers characterized the TCR beta cDNA libraries. From the PCR reads, TCRdb called clonotypes with MiXCR, one entry per CDR3 protein. The sample includes over 700,000 distinct CDR3 sequences, 25% to 30% of them seen just once. Sequencing was carried out using blood. The TCR sequence derives from a girl between 10 and 17 years old with multiple sclerosis.

DNA of the CDR3: TGTGCCAGCAGTTACTTGGGAACCGGGGAGCTGTTTTTT. Translated: CASSYLGTGELFF. V is TRBV6-5 and J is TRBJ2-2; D gene unclear. This CDR3 has 13 residues. V lost 1 base, J lost 5 bases, and 5 bases lay in between. Germline CDR1 MNHEY, CDR2 SVGAGI.